This T cell receptor beta chain was sequenced during a study of blood T cell repertoires in COVID-19 (dated by TCRdb to the early 2020s). Concerning the study at large: Collaborator samples came from the United States, Italy and Spain and covered acute and convalescent phases of COVID-19. The prospective study material was composed of cDNA or gDNA derived from T cells, B-cell-depleted T cells, or PBMCs. Subjects who had been exposed to COVID-19, were actively infected with it, or had recovered from it provided the deeply sampled blood TCRbeta repertoires that made up the dataset. A freely available public database, intended as a resource for researchers studying the immune response to SARS-CoV-2, is where the repertoires were released. The samples were drawn from two sources: the first 160 participants of the ongoing ImmuneRACE study, and 1,000 to 1,500 subjects contributed by 6 global collaborators. A de-identified subject ID, COVID-19 status, age in years and sex were almost always included in the sample metadata. Where available, HLA class I and class II types were obtained from metadata supplied by the sample provider rather than from assay-based typing.

Turning to this clone: Its antigen is still unknown. No base qualities exist here, and no much larger clone lies one base off it.

V loses 0 bases, J loses 4 bases, and the germline ends lie 13 bases apart. The CDR3 has 15 amino acids, counting the end cysteine and phenylalanine. This entry keeps only the CDR3 DNA: 45 bases, framed from base 1. TCRbeta CDR3 regions were amplified from genomic DNA using the immunoSEQ Assay, a bias-controlled multiplex PCR. The published analysis was carried out like this. Nucleated cell counts per sample were estimated from amplification of reference gene primers within the assay. Sequence reads were collapsed and filtered to measure the absolute abundance of every unique TCRbeta CDR3 rearrangement. For each sample, productive Simpson clonality was calculated as the square root of Simpson's diversity index across productive rearrangements. This is the immuneACCESS table as TCRdb keeps it, with only in-frame sequences that have V and J called. A part of the clones is gone; compared with another copy, unresolved V genes explain less than half, and the rest is unexplained. Clone size and the V and J calls come from that table; the DNA yielded D and trimming. The sample table records 20,000 or so clones; about 90% of these occur just once. Approximately 3.4% of the sample is in the top ten clones.

The paper's findings and limits, for the study overall: The amount of clinical and demographic metadata varied by source and participant and was provided uncurated.

Each collaborating institution followed its own protocols to collect whole blood in K2EDTA tubes. For TCRbeta analysis, collaborator samples were shipped as frozen whole blood, as isolated PBMCs, or as DNA extracted from either sample type. Source material: peripheral blood. The TCR originated in a woman in her sixties or seventies with active COVID-19. Recombination connected TRBV5-3 to TRBJ2-5, with a tentative D gene TRBD1 over 5 matching bases. TRBV5-3 is an open reading frame, and its role is uncertain. The CDR3 sequence is CARSLARTMGETQYF. In nucleotide form, the sequence is TGTGCCAGAAGCTTGGCTCGGACAATGGGAGAGACCCAGTACTTC.